A selection of T cell receptor beta chains follows, all from one sample in a study of T cell repertoires in cytomegalovirus infection. No antigen is known for these receptors. A single record per CDR3 protein comes from TCRdb applying MiXCR to the reads. In the table there are about 500,000 distinct CDR3 sequences, roughly 34% of which are singletons. Specimen: cultured PBMCs, collected from culture after CMV antigen stimulation. Every receptor here comes from a human donor in good health (CMV status not recorded). Some clones in this sample may be carry-over from other donors' samples. The CDR3 runs from the conserved cysteine through the conserved F or W. D genes are given only for firm matches. Clone size is not always given. Where it is, it says once, few, many or a class for expanded clones.

clone size	V gene	J gene	D gene	CDR3 protein	CDR3 DNA
NA	TRBV15	TRBJ1-2	TRBD1	CATSSGQAYGYTF	TGTGCCACCAGCAGCGGACAGGCATATGGCTACACCTTC
many	TRBV7-2	TRBJ2-3	TRBD2	CASSSMGGRGNTQYF	TGTGCCAGCAGCTCCATGGGCGGGAGGGGAAATACGCAGTATTTT
few	TRBV28	TRBJ2-7	NA	CASRRGSGQSYEQYF	TGTGCCAGCAGGCGGGGGTCGGGACAGAGTTACGAGCAGTACTTC
NA	TRBV7-2	TRBJ2-7	NA	CASSPTASYEQYF	TGTGCCAGCAGCCCCACGGCTAGCTACGAGCAGTACTTC
NA	TRBV28	TRBJ1-3	NA	CASSPSRGSGNTIYF	TGTGCCAGCAGCCCCTCCCGGGGCTCTGGAAACACCATATATTTT
few	TRBV7-8	TRBJ2-7	NA	CASSLATPGPQYF	TGTGCCAGCAGCTTAGCGACCCCGGGGCCGCAGTACTTC
NA	TRBV28	TRBJ1-1	NA	CASSQRRQTEAFF	TGTGCCAGCAGCCAAAGAAGACAGACTGAAGCTTTCTTT
NA	TRBV5-4	TRBJ1-2	NA	CASSLDRTNGYTF	TGTGCCAGCAGCTTGGATAGGACAAATGGCTACACCTTC
NA	TRBV2	TRBJ1-5	NA	CASGGRGQHF	TGTGCCAGCGGGGGAAGGGGCCAGCATTTT
once	TRBV6-5	TRBJ2-1	TRBD2	CASSYIAGPSWFF	TGTGCCAGCAGTTACATAGCGGGTCCGAGTTGGTTCTTC
few	TRBV6-2/TRBV6-3	TRBJ1-5	TRBD1	CASSYPTMDRAINQPQHF	TGTGCCAGCAGTTACCCAACCATGGACAGGGCAATCAATCAGCCCCAGCATTTT
NA	TRBV19	TRBJ1-5	NA	CASSMIQRNQPQHF	TGTGCCAGTAGTATGATACAGCGCAATCAGCCCCAGCATTTT
NA	TRBV5-1	TRBJ2-1	NA	CASSGGLLPNEQFF	TGCGCCAGCAGCGGGGGCCTCCTCCCCAATGAGCAGTTCTTC
many	TRBV7-2	TRBJ2-4	TRBD2	CASSHAGLAGTKNIQYF	TGTGCCAGCAGCCATGCCGGACTAGCGGGGACCAAAAACATTCAGTACTTC
NA	TRBV4-1	TRBJ1-3	NA	CASSQRLGQRSVNTIYF	TGCGCCAGCAGCCAAAGGCTAGGGCAGAGAAGTGTAAACACCATATATTTT
few	TRBV7-9	TRBJ2-1	NA	CASSLDAQFF	TGTGCCAGCAGCCTAGATGCGCAGTTCTTC
many	TRBV7-2	TRBJ1-6	NA	CASSFQSDDRRGSPLHF	TGTGCCAGCAGCTTCCAATCAGACGACAGACGAGGGTCACCCCTCCACTTT
few	TRBV7-9	TRBJ2-7	NA	CASSPRGGPGVDEQYF	TGTGCCAGCAGCCCTAGGGGCGGACCCGGAGTAGACGAGCAGTACTTC
NA	TRBV28	TRBJ2-5	TRBD2	CASSRAGTSGPRTQYF	TGTGCCAGCAGCCGCGCCGGGACTAGCGGCCCGAGGACCCAGTACTTC
NA	TRBV7-9	TRBJ2-5	NA	CASRLAVRMQETQYF	TGTGCCAGCAGACTAGCCGTACGGATGCAAGAGACCCAGTACTTC
NA	TRBV19	TRBJ2-5	TRBD1	CASSVTGDGETQYF	TGTGCCAGTAGCGTGACAGGGGATGGCGAGACCCAGTACTTC
few	TRBV29-1	TRBJ1-2	NA	CSAAGRHSYGYTF	TGCAGCGCAGCCGGCCGGCACAGCTATGGCTACACCTTC
many	TRBV7-2	TRBJ2-2	TRBD1	CASSLVTTGGYTGELFF	TGTGCCAGCAGCTTAGTTACGACAGGGGGCTACACCGGGGAGCTGTTTTTT
NA	TRBV6-2/TRBV6-3	TRBJ1-5	TRBD1	CASSYSGQGTNNQPQHF	TGTGCCAGCAGTTACTCGGGACAGGGCACAAACAATCAGCCCCAGCATTTT
NA	TRBV10-3	TRBJ1-2	TRBD1	CAITPGQGRYGYTF	TGTGCCATCACCCCGGGACAGGGAAGATATGGCTACACCTTC
NA	TRBV5-1	TRBJ2-1	NA	CASSLEQLNNEQFF	TGCGCCAGCAGCTTGGAACAGTTAAACAATGAGCAGTTCTTC
NA	TRBV6-2/TRBV6-3	TRBJ2-7	NA	CASSYSVALAYEQYF	TGTGCCAGCAGTTACTCCGTTGCCTTAGCCTACGAGCAGTACTTC
NA	TRBV25-1	TRBJ2-1	NA	CASTIPGTYNEQFF	TGTGCCAGCACCATCCCGGGAACCTACAATGAGCAGTTCTTC
NA	TRBV5-6	TRBJ2-1	NA	CASSSPSSISYNEQFF	TGTGCCAGCAGTTCACCTTCTAGCATCTCCTACAATGAGCAGTTCTTC
many	TRBV7-2	TRBJ2-3	TRBD2	CASSLVPGGGWVDTQYF	TGTGCCAGCAGCTTAGTCCCCGGCGGGGGGTGGGTGGATACGCAGTATTTT
NA	TRBV3-1	TRBJ2-7	TRBD2	CASSPVAGGGYEQYF	TGTGCCAGCAGCCCCGTTGCGGGAGGTGGATACGAGCAGTACTTC
NA	TRBV28	TRBJ1-4	NA	CASSEGTTVNEKLFF	TGTGCCAGCAGTGAGGGGACAACGGTTAATGAAAAACTGTTTTTT
NA	TRBV6-5	TRBJ2-6	NA	CASSRAVGSSGANVLTF	TGTGCCAGCAGTAGGGCAGTCGGTAGCTCTGGGGCCAACGTCCTGACTTTC
NA	TRBV19	TRBJ2-5	NA	CASSIDGGTQYF	TGTGCCAGTAGTATAGATGGGGGAACCCAGTACTTC
NA	TRBV11-3	TRBJ2-2	NA	CASSLVRGGTGELFF	TGTGCCAGCAGCTTGGTACGGGGTGGAACCGGGGAGCTGTTTTTT
NA	TRBV5-1	TRBJ2-7	NA	CASSLGVGTSIYEQYF	TGCGCCAGCAGCTTGGGAGTCGGGACGAGTATATACGAGCAGTACTTC
few	TRBV12-3/TRBV12-4	TRBJ2-7	TRBD1	CASSPGQGATYEQYF	TGTGCCAGCAGTCCGGGACAGGGGGCTACCTACGAGCAGTACTTC
few	TRBV15	TRBJ1-4	NA	CATSRGQNEKLFF	TGTGCCACCAGCAGAGGCCAGAATGAAAAACTGTTTTTT
few	TRBV12-5	TRBJ2-1	TRBD2	CASGLAGTTSSPFNEQFF	TGTGCTAGTGGTTTGGCCGGGACTACCTCGTCCCCCTTCAATGAGCAGTTCTTC
NA	TRBV11-2	TRBJ1-1	NA	CASTGTGNTEAFF	TGTGCCAGCACCGGTACAGGGAACACTGAAGCTTTCTTT
once	TRBV18	TRBJ2-7	TRBD2	CASSLSWTSGGFYEQYF	TGTGCCAGCTCACTCTCTTGGACTAGCGGGGGATTCTACGAGCAGTACTTC
NA	TRBV20-1	TRBJ2-1	TRBD1	CSARGVEGQGYNEQFF	TGCAGTGCCAGGGGGGTTGAGGGACAGGGATACAATGAGCAGTTCTTC
NA	TRBV29-1	TRBJ2-2	NA	CSVGVSVAAGELFF	TGCAGCGTTGGAGTCTCGGTGGCCGCCGGGGAGCTGTTTTTT
NA	TRBV10-3	TRBJ2-1	NA	CAISEGSSYNEQFF	TGTGCCATCAGTGAGGGGAGCTCCTACAATGAGCAGTTCTTC
NA	TRBV19	TRBJ1-5	NA	CASRKAGNQPQHF	TGTGCCAGTAGGAAGGCAGGGAATCAGCCCCAGCATTTT
many	TRBV7-2	TRBJ2-3	NA	CASSLGTSRDTQYF	TGTGCCAGCAGCTTAGGAACTAGCAGGGATACGCAGTATTTT
NA	TRBV7-4	TRBJ1-2	NA	CASSFGRLYGYTF	TGTGCCAGCAGCTTTGGACGGCTATATGGCTACACCTTC
few	TRBV11-2	TRBJ2-1	NA	CASSLVAGYNEQFF	TGTGCCAGCAGCTTAGTCGCAGGTTACAATGAGCAGTTCTTC
NA	TRBV6-5	TRBJ2-5	TRBD2	CASSSDFGFSGRGQETQYF	TGTGCCAGCAGTTCCGATTTTGGATTTAGCGGGAGGGGTCAAGAGACCCAGTACTTC
few	TRBV4-1	TRBJ1-1	NA	CASGRDTEAFF	TGCGCCAGCGGCAGGGACACTGAAGCTTTCTTT
NA	TRBV6-5	TRBJ2-5	TRBD2	CASSYRLAGRETQYF	TGTGCCAGCAGTTACCGACTAGCGGGCAGGGAGACCCAGTACTTC
NA	TRBV6-6	TRBJ2-3	NA	CASSPRHPTDTQYF	TGTGCCAGCAGTCCGAGACACCCAACAGATACGCAGTATTTT
NA	TRBV7-2	TRBJ1-5	NA	CASSYPGGGNQPQHF	TGTGCCAGCAGCTATCCGGGAGGGGGGAATCAGCCCCAGCATTTT
NA	TRBV19	TRBJ2-3	TRBD2	CASSAIPGLAGAPDTQYF	TGTGCCAGTAGTGCCATCCCGGGACTAGCGGGAGCCCCGGATACGCAGTATTTT
NA	TRBV10-3	TRBJ1-1	TRBD1	CAIGKGARSGTEAFF	TGTGCCATCGGGAAGGGGGCGCGATCGGGAACTGAAGCTTTCTTT